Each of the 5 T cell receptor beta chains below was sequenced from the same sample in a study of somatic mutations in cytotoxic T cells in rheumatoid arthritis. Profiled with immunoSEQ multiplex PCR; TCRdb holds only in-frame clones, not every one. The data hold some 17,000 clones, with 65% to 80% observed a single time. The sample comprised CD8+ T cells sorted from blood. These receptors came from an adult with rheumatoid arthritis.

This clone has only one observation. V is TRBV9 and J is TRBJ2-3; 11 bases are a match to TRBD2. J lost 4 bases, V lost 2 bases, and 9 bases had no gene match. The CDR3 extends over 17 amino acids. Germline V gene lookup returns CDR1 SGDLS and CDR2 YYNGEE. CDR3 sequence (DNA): TGTGCCAGCAGCGTCCCTACTAGCGGGGGTGCCTCAGATACGCAGTATTTT. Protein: CASSVPTSGGASDTQYF.

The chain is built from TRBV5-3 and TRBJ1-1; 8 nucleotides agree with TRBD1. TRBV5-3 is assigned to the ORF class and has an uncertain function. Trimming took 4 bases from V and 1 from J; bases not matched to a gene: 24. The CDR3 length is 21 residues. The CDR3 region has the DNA TGTGCCAGAAGCCAGACCAGGGGGCCGCGACGAGAAGACTATCCGAACACTGAAGCTTTCTTT. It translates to CARSQTRGPRREDYPNTEAFF.

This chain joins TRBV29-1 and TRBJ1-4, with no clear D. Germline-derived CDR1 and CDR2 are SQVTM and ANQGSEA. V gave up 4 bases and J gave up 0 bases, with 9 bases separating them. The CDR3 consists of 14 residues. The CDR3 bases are TGCAGCGTTGGGCGCGGTCCAACTAATGAAAAACTGTTTTTT. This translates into CSVGRGPTNEKLFF.

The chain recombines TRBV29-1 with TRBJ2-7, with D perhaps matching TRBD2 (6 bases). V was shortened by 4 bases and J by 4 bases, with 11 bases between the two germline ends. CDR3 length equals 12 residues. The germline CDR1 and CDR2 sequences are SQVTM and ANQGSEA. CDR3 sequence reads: CSVGGGGYEQYF. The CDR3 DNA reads TGCAGCGTTGGGGGTGGAGGGTACGAGCAGTACTTC.

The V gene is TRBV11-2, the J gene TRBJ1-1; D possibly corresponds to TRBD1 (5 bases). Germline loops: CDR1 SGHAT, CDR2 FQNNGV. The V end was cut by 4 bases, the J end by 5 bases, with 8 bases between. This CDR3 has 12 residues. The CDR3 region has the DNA TGTGCCAGCAGCTCAGACAGAACTGAAGCTTTCTTT. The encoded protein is CASSSDRTEAFF.